The 13 T cell receptor beta chains below all came from one sample that was sequenced in a study of vaccination and CD4 T cells after COVID-19. This sample's treatment: roughly ten-day PBMC culture with coronavirus spike peptide pools or control peptides (ViraFEST assay). CD4+ T cells of the unexposed donor were collected before the COVID-19 pandemic (2011-2018). With the Oncomine TCR Beta short-read assay, DNA from cultured CD4+ T cells was sequenced. From the PCR reads, TCRdb called clonotypes with MiXCR, one entry per CDR3 protein. The profile shows some 4,400 distinct CDR3 sequences, about three fifths of them singletons. Their antigens are not known. Sequencing input: CD4+ T cells from blood, cultured in vitro. These receptors were obtained from a human donor in good health.

This clonotype was observed a few times. This rearrangement joins TRBV29-1 to TRBJ1-2, with D tentatively TRBD1 (5 bases). The CDR3 totals 14 residues. Trimming cost V 0 bases and J 7 bases, with 15 bases left between them. Per the germline V gene, CDR1 is SQVTM and CDR2 is ANQGSEA. The CDR3 is CSVEDFGGIGGYTF. CDR3 DNA: TGCAGCGTTGAAGATTTCGGGGGAATTGGTGGCTACACCTTC.

This clonotype has a single count. The J gene is TRBJ1-3, the V gene TRBV6-1; 9 bases are a match to TRBD1. This CDR3 is built from 16 residues. The trim removed 6 bases at V and 2 bases at J, leaving 8 bases unmatched. CDR1 and CDR2 (germline): MNHNS, SASEGT. The CDR3 spells CASSLGQGPTGNTIYF. The CDR3 coding sequence is TGTGCCAGCAGCCTAGGACAGGGGCCCACTGGAAACACCATATATTTT.

V and J are TRBV6-5 and TRBJ2-3; no reliable D call. This CDR3 has 16 amino acids. CDR1 is MNHEY and CDR2 is SVGAGI in the germline V gene. With 2 bases removed from V and 3 bases from J, the gap between germline ends came to 15 bases. The CDR3 DNA reads as TGTGCCAGCAGTTACGGCGGCAGTGACTTAACAGATACGCAGTATTTT. Translated, it gives CASSYGGSDLTDTQYF.

This chain joins TRBV4-1 and TRBJ2-7; a possible D gene is TRBD1 (5 bases). V gave up 2 bases and J gave up 1 base, with 21 bases separating them. Germline V gene lookup returns CDR1 MGHRA and CDR2 YSYEKL. This CDR3 is 18 amino acids long. The CDR3 here is CASSQKGLVSLGSYEQYF. The CDR3 DNA sequence: TGCGCCAGCAGCCAAAAGGGGCTAGTGAGCCTCGGGTCCTACGAGCAGTACTTC.

The gene calls are TRBV11-3 and TRBJ2-1; 8 positions match TRBD1. Germline CDR1 and CDR2: SGHNT and YENEEA. CDR3 length: 13 residues. Trimming at V came to 5 bases and at J to 8 bases, leaving 5 bases not matched to a gene. CDR3 bases: TGTGCCAGCAGCCCGACAGGGGTCTATGAGCAGTTCTTC. Protein product: CASSPTGVYEQFF.

This clonotype showed up just a few times. This chain connects TRBV20-1 to TRBJ1-5; D perhaps matches TRBD1 (5 bases). Per the germline V gene, CDR1 is DFQATT and CDR2 is SNEGSKA (reference sequence). This CDR3 spans 15 amino acids. Trimming shortened V by 5 bases and J by 6 bases, and 20 bases separated the two germline ends. This CDR3 is CSASVAGIGVQPQHF. The CDR3 nucleotides read TGCAGTGCTTCTGTCGCCGGCATAGGGGTTCAGCCCCAGCATTTT.

This clonotype was seen a few times. J is TRBJ1-2 and V is TRBV7-2; weak D call: TRBD1 (5 bases). Germline V CDR1 and CDR2: SGHTA, FQGNSA. The CDR3 sequence is 15 residues long. Trimming left V 1 base short and J 0 bases short, with 9 bases between. This CDR3 reads CASSLDGGTNYGYTF. CDR3 sequence (DNA): TGTGCCAGCAGCTTAGATGGGGGGACTAACTATGGCTACACCTTC.

The gene calls are TRBV25-1 and TRBJ1-2, with 10 bases that match TRBD1. Losses at the gene ends were 4 bases for V and 4 bases for J; bases not matched to a gene: 6. Per the germline V gene, CDR1 is MGHDK and CDR2 is SYGVNS. The CDR3 has 15 amino acids. CDR3 nucleotide sequence: TGTGCCAGCAGTGCAACCGGGACAGGGGCCTATGGCTACACCTTC. This gives the protein CASSATGTGAYGYTF.

The V gene is TRBV7-8, the J gene TRBJ1-1; D is uncertain. The CDR3 totals 15 residues. The V and J ends lost 1 base and 5 bases respectively, with 14 bases between them. Germline values: CDR1 SGHVS, CDR2 FQNEAQ. The CDR3, as DNA: TGTGCCAGCAGCTTAGTGGGCCGAGGTTCTACTGAAGCTTTCTTT. Translation: CASSLVGRGSTEAFF.

The rearrangement joins TRBV7-2 to TRBJ2-3; D unresolved. CDR1 and CDR2 (germline): SGHTA, FQGNSA. The CDR3 covers 11 residues. Trimming shortened V by 4 bases and J by 2 bases, and 1 base separated the two germline ends. Here the CDR3 reads CASSSTDTQYF. The CDR3 DNA reads TGTGCCAGCAGCTCCACAGATACGCAGTATTTT. Combining the CDR3 with reference TRBV7-2 and TRBJ2-3 gives the whole variable domain GAGVSQSPSNKVTEKGKDVELRCDPISGHTALYWYRQSLGQGLEFLIYFQGNSAPDKSGLPSDRFSAERTGGSVSTLTIQRTQQEDSAVYLCASSSTDTQYFGPGTRLTVL.

This rearrangement joins TRBV20-1 to TRBJ2-3; no clear D. The CDR3 is made up of 13 amino acids. V lost 3 bases and J lost 2, with 9 bases in between. The V gene's germline CDR1 is DFQATT and CDR2 SNEGSKA (reference sequence). DNA of the CDR3: TGCAGTGCTAGTTCATGGGACACAGATACGCAGTATTTT. Encoded protein: CSASSWDTDTQYF.

Points on this clonotype: The junction departs from germline at one end; a sequencing error may be responsible. V is TRBV20-1 and J is TRBJ1-6; no clear D. Germline loops: CDR1 DFQATT, CDR2 SNEGSKA (reference sequence). There are 14 residues in the CDR3. The CDR3 DNA is TGCAGTGTTAGAGTAGTCGGTTTTAATTCACCCCTCCACTTT. As protein: CSVRVVGFNSPLHF.

J is TRBJ2-7 and V is TRBV6-5, with a tentative D call TRBD2 (5 bases). CDR1 MNHEY and CDR2 SVGAGI come from the germline V gene. Between the trimmed V and J ends, which lost 0 bases and 3 bases, there was a span of 18 bases. This CDR3 is 17 amino acids long. The CDR3 sequence: CASSYSPGGGSYYEQYF. CDR3 bases: TGTGCCAGCAGTTACTCACCAGGAGGCGGCAGTTACTACGAGCAGTACTTC.